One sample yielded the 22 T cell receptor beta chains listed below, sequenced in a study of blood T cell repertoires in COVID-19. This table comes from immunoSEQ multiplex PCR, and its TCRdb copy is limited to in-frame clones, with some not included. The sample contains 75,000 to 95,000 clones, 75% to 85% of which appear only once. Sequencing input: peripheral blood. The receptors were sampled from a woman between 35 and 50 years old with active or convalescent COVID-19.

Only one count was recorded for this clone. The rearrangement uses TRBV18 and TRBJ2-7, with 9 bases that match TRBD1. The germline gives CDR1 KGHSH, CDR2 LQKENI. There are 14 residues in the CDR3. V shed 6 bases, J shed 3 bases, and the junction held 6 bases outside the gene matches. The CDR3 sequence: CASSLTGGYYEQYF. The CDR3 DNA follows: TGTGCCAGCTCGCTGACAGGGGGGTACTACGAGCAGTACTTC.

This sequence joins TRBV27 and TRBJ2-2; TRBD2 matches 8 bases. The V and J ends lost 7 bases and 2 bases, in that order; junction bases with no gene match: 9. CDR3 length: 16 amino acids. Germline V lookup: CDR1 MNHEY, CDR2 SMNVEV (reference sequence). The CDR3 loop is CASTLDLAGNTGELFF. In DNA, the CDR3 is TGTGCCAGCACCCTTGACCTAGCGGGTAACACCGGGGAGCTGTTTTTT.

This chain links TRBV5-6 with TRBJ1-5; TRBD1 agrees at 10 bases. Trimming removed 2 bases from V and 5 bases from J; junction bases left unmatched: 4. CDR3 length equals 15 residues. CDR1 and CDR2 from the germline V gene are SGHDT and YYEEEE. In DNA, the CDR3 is TGTGCCAGCAGCTTCGGGACAGGGGTCGATCAGCCCCAGCATTTT. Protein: CASSFGTGVDQPQHF.

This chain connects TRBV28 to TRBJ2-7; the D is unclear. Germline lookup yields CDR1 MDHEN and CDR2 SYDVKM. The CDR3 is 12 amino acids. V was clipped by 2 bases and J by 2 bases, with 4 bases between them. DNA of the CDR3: TGTGCCAGCAGTTTACGGGCCTACGAGCAGTACTTC. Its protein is CASSLRAYEQYF.

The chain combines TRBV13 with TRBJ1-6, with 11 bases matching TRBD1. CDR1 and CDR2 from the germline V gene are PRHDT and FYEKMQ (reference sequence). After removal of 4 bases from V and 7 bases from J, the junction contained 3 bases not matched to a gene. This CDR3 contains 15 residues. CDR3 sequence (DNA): TGTGCCAGCAGCTCGGACAGGGGGCTCAATTCACCCCTCCACTTT. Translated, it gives CASSSDRGLNSPLHF.

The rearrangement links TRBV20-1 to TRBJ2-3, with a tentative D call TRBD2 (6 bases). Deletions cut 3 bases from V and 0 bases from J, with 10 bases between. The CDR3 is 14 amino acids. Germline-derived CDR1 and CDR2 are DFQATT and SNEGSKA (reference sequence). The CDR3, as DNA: TGCAGTGCTAGTTCTGGGACTAGCACAGATACGCAGTATTTT. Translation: CSASSGTSTDTQYF.

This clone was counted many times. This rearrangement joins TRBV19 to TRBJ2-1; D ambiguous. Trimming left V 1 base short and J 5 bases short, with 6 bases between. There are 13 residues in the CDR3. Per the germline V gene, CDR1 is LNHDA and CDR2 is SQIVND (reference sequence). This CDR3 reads CASSIGYNNEQFF. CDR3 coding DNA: TGTGCCAGTAGTATAGGATACAACAATGAGCAGTTCTTC.

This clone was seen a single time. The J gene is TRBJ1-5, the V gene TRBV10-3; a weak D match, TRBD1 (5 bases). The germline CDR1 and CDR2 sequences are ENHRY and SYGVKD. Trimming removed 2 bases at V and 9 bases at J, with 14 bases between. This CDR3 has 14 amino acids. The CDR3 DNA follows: TGTGCCATCAGTGAGGGACACGGTGTGTGGCCCCAGCATTTT. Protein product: CAISEGHGVWPQHF.

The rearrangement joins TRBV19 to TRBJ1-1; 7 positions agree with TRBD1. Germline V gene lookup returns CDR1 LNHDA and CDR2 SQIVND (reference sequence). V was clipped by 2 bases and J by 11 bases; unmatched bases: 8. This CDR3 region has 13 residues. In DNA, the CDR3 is TGTGCCAGTAGTATAAAAGAGGCCAGGGGGGCTTTCTTT. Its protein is CASSIKEARGAFF.

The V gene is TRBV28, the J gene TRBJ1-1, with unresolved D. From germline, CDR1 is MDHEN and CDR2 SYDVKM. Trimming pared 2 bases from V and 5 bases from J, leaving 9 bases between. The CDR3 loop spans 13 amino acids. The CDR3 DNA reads TGTGCCAGCAGTTTAGGCGACACTACTGAAGCTTTCTTT. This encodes CASSLGDTTEAFF.

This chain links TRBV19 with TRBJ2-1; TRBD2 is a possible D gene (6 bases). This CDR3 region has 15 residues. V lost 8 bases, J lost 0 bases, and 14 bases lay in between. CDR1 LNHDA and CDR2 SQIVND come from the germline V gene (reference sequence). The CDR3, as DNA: TGTGCCAGTCTGCCTAGCGCACGCTCCTACAATGAGCAGTTCTTC. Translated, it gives CASLPSARSYNEQFF.

For the CDR3, the DNA is TGCGCCAGCAGCTTGGTTGCTAGCGGGAGGGCTTTTGATAATGAGCAGTTCTTC. Translation: CASSLVASGRAFDNEQFF. This chain connects TRBV5-1 to TRBJ2-1, with TRBD2 matching 12 bases. CDR1 is SGHRS, CDR2 YFSETQ, per germline. J was trimmed by 7 bases and V by 0 bases; bases with no gene match: 11. This CDR3 is 18 amino acids long.

As DNA, the CDR3 is TGCGCCAGCAGCTTGGCCCCGGGACAGGGCACAGATACGCAGTATTTT. The encoded protein is CASSLAPGQGTDTQYF. The chain carries TRBV5-1 and TRBJ2-3; TRBD1 agrees at 8 bases. The V and J ends lost 0 bases and 1 base, in that order; junction bases with no gene match: 4. The CDR3 covers 16 residues. From germline, CDR1 is SGHRS and CDR2 YFSETQ.

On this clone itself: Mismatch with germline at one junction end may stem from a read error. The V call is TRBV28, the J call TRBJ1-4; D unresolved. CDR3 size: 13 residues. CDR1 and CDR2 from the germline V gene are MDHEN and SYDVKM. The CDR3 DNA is TGTGCCAGCAGTTTGATTGGCCAGGAACATCCACTTTTT. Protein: CASSLIGQEHPLF.

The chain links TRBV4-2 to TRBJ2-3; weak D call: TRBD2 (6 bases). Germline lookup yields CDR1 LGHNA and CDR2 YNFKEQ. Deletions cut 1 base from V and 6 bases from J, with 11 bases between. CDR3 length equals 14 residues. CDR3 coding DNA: TGTGCCAGCAGCCAAGGCGGGGTAGGGGATACGCAGTATTTT. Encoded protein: CASSQGGVGDTQYF.

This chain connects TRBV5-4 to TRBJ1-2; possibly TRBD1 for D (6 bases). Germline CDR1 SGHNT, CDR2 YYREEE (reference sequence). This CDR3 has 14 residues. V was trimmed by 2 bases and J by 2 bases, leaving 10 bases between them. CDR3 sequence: CASSFEQGNYGYTF. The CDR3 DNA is TGTGCCAGCAGCTTCGAACAGGGCAACTATGGCTACACCTTC.

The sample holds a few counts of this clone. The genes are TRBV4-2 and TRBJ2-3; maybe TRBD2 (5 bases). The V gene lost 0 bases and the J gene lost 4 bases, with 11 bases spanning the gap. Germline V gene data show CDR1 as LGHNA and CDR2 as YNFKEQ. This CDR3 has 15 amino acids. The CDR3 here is CASSQESGGPDTQYF. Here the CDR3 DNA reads TGTGCCAGCAGCCAAGAGTCGGGCGGGCCAGATACGCAGTATTTT.

In DNA form, the CDR3 reads TGCGCCAGCAGCCAAGAGGTGGCAGGGGAGGGTCTTGGAGAGACCCAGTACTTC. It is translated as CASSQEVAGEGLGETQYF. V and J are TRBV4-3 and TRBJ2-5, with a possible D match to TRBD2 (7 bases). The CDR3 loop spans 18 amino acids. V was clipped by 0 bases and J by 4 bases, with 21 bases between them. Germline CDR1 LGHNA, CDR2 YSLEER.

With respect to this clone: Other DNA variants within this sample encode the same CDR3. This CDR3 reads CASSLGGQYNSPLHF. Written as DNA, the CDR3 is TGTGCCAGCAGTTTGGGTGGACAGTATAATTCACCCCTCCACTTT. The chain is built from TRBV28 and TRBJ1-6, with TRBD1 as a possible D gene (6 bases). The CDR3 is 15 amino acids. Looked up from germline, CDR1 is MDHEN and CDR2 is SYDVKM. V lost 3 bases and J 4 bases, leaving 10 bases between the germline ends. The full variable domain, in which reference TRBV28 and TRBJ1-6 provide the parts outside the CDR3, is DVKVTQSSRYLVKRTGEKVFLECVQDMDHENMFWYRQDPGLGLRLIYFSYDVKMKEKGDIPEGYSVSREKKERFSLILESASTNQTSMYLCASSLGGQYNSPLHFGNGTRLTVT.

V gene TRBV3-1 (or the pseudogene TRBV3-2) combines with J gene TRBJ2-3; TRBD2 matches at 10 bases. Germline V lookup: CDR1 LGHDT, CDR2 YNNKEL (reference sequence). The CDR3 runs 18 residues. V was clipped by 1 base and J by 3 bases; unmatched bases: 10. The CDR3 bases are TGTGCCAGCAGCCAAGTTCCGACTAGCGGGCATGGAACAGATACGCAGTATTTT. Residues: CASSQVPTSGHGTDTQYF.

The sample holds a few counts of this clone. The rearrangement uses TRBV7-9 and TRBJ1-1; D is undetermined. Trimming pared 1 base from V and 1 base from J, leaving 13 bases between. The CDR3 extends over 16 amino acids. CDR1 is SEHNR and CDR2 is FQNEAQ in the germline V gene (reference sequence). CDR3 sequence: CASSLVDIFWNTEAFF. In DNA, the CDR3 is TGTGCCAGCAGCTTAGTTGACATTTTTTGGAACACTGAAGCTTTCTTT.

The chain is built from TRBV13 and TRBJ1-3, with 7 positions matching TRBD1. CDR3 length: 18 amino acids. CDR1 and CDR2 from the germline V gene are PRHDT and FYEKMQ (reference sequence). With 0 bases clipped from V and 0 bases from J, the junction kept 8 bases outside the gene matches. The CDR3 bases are TGTGCCAGCAGCTTAGGGGCCCCGACAGGGAGCTCTGGAAACACCATATATTTT. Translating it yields CASSLGAPTGSSGNTIYF.